This T cell receptor beta chain was sequenced for a study of graft-versus-host responses after intestinal transplantation. Notes on the study in general: Some GvH clones were seen earlier in gut or blood, suggesting intestinal origin. Early post-transplant declines in HvG were associated with peak levels of circulating GvH clones.

V was shortened by 5 bases and J by 9 bases, with 14 bases between the two germline ends. In germline, CDR1 is SGHNT, CDR2 YYREEE (reference sequence). The CDR3 loop spans 12 amino acids. Turning to this clone: Its target is unknown.

TCRdb's copy holds only in-frame clones and misses some; the assay was immunoSEQ multiplex PCR. This table has tens of thousands of clones, about 90% appearing once. The gene calls are TRBV5-4 and TRBJ2-5; tentatively, D is TRBD2 (6 bases). The source is a human patient who received an intestinal transplant, so some T cells may come from the graft donor. The specimen was PBMCs, collected 26 days after transplant. The CDR3: CASSDGGSAQYF. CDR3 DNA sequence: TGTGCCAGCAGTGATGGGGGGTCGGCCCAGTACTTC.